Described below is a single TCR beta chain sequence and its context. Antigen: not known. A junction end diverges from the germline sequence, so it may reflect a read error. The data originate from a study of regulatory T cells in long-lasting Graves disease. CDR1 is MNHEY, CDR2 SVGEGT, per germline. The CDR3 contains 16 residues. Study-wide points: Graves' patients with persistent disease showed TCR diversity lower than patients newly diagnosed.

This sample's time point: newly diagnosed GD, antithyroid drugs for less than 3 months. PBMCs provided the RNA from which the TCR library was made. CDR3 regions were amplified by Arm-PCR using iRepertoire HTBI primers to build TCR beta libraries. TCRdb re-derived calls from the multiplex PCR reads in MiXCR, one entry per CDR3 protein. The profile covers more than 350,000 distinct CDR3 sequences, with approximately 15% appearing a single time and over 15% taken by the ten largest. In addition, the sample was reused for a study of T cells in Graves' hyperthyroidism and ophthalmopathy. From that paper: Carried out on the TCR CDR3, a first-round RT-PCR used the HTBI primer set.

The V call is TRBV6-2 or TRBV6-3, the J call TRBJ2-5; no clear D gene. This sequence originates from a woman aged 25 to 45 with Graves disease. The sample in question was peripheral blood mononuclear cells (PBMCs), obtained at new diagnosis, from a patient treated with antithyroid drugs. CDR3: CASRQRPLSLQEAQYF. In DNA form, the CDR3 reads TGTGCCAGCAGACAAAGACCGTTATCCCTCCAAGAGGCCCAGTACTTC.